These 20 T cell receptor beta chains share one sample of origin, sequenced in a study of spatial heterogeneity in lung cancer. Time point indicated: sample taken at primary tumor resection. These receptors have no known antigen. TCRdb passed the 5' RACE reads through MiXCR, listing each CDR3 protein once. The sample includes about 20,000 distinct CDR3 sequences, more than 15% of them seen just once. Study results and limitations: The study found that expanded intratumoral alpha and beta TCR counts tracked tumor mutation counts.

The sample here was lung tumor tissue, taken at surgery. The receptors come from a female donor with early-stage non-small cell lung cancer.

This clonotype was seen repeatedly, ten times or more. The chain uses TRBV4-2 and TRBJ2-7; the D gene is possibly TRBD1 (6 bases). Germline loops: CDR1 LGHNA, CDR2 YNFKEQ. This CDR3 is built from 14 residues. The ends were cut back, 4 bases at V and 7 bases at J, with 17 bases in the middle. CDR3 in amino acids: CASSLEDSAREQYF. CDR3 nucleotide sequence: TGTGCCAGCAGCCTAGAGGACAGTGCAAGGGAGCAGTACTTC.

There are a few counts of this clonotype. DNA for the CDR3: TGTGCCAGCAGCAAAGAACGGGTCGGAAGCTCTGGGGCCAACGTCCTGACTTTC. As protein: CASSKERVGSSGANVLTF. This chain links TRBV21-1 with TRBJ2-6. TRBV21-1 is flagged as a pseudogene. The CDR3 has 18 residues.

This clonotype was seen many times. The CDR3 DNA is TGTGCCAGCCATCTGGATGGGGCCTACGAGCAGTACTTC. This gives the protein CASHLDGAYEQYF. The J gene is TRBJ2-7, the V gene TRBV28; D is uncertain. Trimming left V 8 bases short and J 2 bases short, with 13 bases between. The CDR3 extends over 13 amino acids. The germline CDR1 and CDR2 sequences are MDHEN and SYDVKM. The entire variable domain, with the rest obtained from reference TRBV28 and TRBJ2-7, is as follows: DVKVTQSSRYLVKRTGEKVFLECVQDMDHENMFWYRQDPGLGLRLIYFSYDVKMKEKGDIPEGYSVSREKKERFSLILESASTNQTSMYLCASHLDGAYEQYFGPGTRLTVT.

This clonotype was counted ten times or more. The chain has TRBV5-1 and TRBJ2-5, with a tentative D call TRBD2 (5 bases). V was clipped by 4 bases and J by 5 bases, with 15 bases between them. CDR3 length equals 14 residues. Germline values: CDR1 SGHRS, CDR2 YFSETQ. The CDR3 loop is CASSPEGVRETQYF. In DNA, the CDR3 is TGCGCCAGCAGCCCTGAGGGAGTCAGGGAGACCCAGTACTTC.

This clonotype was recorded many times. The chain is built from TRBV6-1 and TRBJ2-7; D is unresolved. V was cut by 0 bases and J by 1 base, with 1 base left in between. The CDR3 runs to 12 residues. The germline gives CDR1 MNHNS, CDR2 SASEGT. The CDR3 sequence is CASSEASYEQYF. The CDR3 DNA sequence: TGTGCCAGCAGTGAAGCTTCCTACGAGCAGTACTTC.

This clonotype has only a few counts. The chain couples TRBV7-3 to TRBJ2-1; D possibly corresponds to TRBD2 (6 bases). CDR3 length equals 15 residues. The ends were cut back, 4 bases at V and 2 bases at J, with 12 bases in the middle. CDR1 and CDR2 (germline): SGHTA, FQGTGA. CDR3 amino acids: CASSSAGSPYNEQFF. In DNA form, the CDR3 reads TGTGCCAGCAGCTCCGCCGGGAGCCCCTACAATGAGCAGTTCTTC.

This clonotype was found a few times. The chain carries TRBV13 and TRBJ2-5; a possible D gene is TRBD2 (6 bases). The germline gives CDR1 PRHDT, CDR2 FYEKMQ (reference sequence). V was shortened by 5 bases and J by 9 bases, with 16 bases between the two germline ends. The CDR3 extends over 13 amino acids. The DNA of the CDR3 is TGTGCCAGCAGCCTGACCCGGCGGGGTTCCCAGTACTTC. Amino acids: CASSLTRRGSQYF.

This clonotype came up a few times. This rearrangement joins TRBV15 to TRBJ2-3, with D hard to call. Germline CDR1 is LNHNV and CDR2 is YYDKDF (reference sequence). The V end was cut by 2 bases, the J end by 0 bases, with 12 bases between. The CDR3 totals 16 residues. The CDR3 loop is CATSRLQRSSTDTQYF. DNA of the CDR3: TGTGCCACCAGCAGATTACAGCGTTCAAGCACAGATACGCAGTATTTT.

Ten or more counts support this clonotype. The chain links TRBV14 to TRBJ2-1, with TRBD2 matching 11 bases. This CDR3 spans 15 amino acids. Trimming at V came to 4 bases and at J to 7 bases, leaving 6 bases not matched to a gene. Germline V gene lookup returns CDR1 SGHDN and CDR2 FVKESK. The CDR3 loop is CASSPTSGGGNEQFF. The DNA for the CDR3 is TGTGCCAGCAGCCCAACTAGCGGGGGTGGGAATGAGCAGTTCTTC.

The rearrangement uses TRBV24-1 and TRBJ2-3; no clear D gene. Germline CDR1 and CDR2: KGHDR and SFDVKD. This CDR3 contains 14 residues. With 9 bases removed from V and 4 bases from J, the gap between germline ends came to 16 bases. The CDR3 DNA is TGTGCCACCCGCACCAGTTATGGGGCAGATACGCAGTATTTT. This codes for CATRTSYGADTQYF.

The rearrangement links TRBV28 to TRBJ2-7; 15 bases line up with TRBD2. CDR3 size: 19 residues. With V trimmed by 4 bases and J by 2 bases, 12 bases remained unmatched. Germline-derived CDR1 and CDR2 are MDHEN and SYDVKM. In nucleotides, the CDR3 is TGTGCCAGCAGTTCGCCGGGACTAGCGGGAGGCCAACTTCCCTACGAGCAGTACTTC. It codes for CASSSPGLAGGQLPYEQYF.

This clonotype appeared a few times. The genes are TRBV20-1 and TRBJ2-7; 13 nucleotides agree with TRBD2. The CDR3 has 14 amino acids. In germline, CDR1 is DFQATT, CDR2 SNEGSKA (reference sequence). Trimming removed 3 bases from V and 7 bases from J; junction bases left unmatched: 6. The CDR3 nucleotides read TGCAGTGCTAGGGGGACTAGCGGGACGAGGGAGCAGTACTTC. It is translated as CSARGTSGTREQYF.

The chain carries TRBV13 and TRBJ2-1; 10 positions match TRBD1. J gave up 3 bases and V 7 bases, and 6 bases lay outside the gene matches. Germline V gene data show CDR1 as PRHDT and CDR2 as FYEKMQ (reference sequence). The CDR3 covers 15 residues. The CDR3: CASKDRGENYNEQFF. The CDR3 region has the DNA TGTGCCAGCAAGGACAGGGGGGAGAACTACAATGAGCAGTTCTTC.

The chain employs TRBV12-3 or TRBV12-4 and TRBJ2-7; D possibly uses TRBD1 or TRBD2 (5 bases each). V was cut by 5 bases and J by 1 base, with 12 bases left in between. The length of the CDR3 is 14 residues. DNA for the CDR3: TGTGCCAGCAGTCCCGGGACCGGGTCCTACGAGCAGTACTTC. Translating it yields CASSPGTGSYEQYF.

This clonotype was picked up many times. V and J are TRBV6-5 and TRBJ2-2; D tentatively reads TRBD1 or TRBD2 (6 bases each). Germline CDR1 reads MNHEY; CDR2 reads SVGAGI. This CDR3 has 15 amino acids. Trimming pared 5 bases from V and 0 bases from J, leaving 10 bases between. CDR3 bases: TGTGCCAGCAGTAGGGGGGCGGCGAACACCGGGGAGCTGTTTTTT. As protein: CASSRGAANTGELFF.

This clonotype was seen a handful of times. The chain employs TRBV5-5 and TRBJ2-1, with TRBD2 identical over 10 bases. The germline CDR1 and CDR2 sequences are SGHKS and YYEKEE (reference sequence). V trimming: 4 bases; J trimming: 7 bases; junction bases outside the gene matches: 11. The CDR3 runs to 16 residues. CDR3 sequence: CASSRTWTSGRNEQFF. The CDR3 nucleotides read TGTGCCAGCAGCCGAACGTGGACTAGCGGACGAAATGAGCAGTTCTTC.

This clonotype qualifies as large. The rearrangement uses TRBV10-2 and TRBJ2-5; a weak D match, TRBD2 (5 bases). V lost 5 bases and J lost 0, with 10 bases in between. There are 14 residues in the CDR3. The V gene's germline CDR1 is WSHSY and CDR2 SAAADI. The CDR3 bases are TGCGCCAGCAGTCCTACTAGGAACCAAGAGACCCAGTACTTC. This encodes CASSPTRNQETQYF.

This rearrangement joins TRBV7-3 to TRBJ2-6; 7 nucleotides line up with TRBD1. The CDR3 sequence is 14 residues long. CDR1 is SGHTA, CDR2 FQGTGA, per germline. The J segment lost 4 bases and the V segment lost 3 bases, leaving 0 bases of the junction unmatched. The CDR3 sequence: CASSLTGGANVLTF. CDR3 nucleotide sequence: TGTGCCAGCAGCTTGACAGGGGGGGCCAACGTCCTGACTTTC.

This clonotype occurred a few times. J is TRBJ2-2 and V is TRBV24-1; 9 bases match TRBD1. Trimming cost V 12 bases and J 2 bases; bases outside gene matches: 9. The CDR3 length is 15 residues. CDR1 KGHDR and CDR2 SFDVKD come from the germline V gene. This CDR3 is CASRPGQGNTGELFF. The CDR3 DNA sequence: TGTGCCTCGCGGCCGGGACAGGGTAACACCGGGGAGCTGTTTTTT.

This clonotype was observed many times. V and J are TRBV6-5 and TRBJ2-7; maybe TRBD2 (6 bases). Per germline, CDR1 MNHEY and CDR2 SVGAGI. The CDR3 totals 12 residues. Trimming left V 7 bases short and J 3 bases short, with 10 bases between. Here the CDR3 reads CASKTGSYEQYF. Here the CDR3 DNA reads TGTGCCAGCAAGACCGGGAGCTACGAGCAGTACTTC.